The 2 T cell receptor beta chains listed next were all sequenced from one sample in a study of T cell changes during pregnancy in multiple sclerosis. Method: immunoSEQ multiplex PCR; TCRdb's copy keeps in-frame clones and lacks some. This table has around 69,000 clones, about nine tenths appearing once. The sample was peripheral blood, taken in the first trimester of pregnancy. Every receptor here comes from a female donor with multiple sclerosis, enrolled in a pregnancy study.

For this clone: The sample contains more than one DNA sequence encoding this CDR3. This rearrangement joins TRBV11-3 to TRBJ1-3; maybe TRBD1 (6 bases). Germline CDR1 SGHNT, CDR2 YENEEA. The V end was cut by 5 bases, the J end by 2 bases, with 13 bases between. There are 15 residues in the CDR3. The CDR3 protein is CASSPGQGPGNTIYF. The CDR3, as DNA: TGTGCCAGCAGCCCTGGGCAGGGGCCTGGAAACACCATATATTTT. Full variable domain (outside the CDR3, taken from reference TRBV11-3 and TRBJ1-3): EAGVVQSPRYKIIEKKQPVAFWCNPISGHNTLYWYLQNLGQGPELLIRYENEEAVDDSQLPKDRFSAERLKGVDSTLKIQPAELGDSAVYLCASSPGQGPGNTIYFGEGSWLTVV.

The J gene is TRBJ2-3, the V gene TRBV11-3; 10 positions agree with TRBD2. The CDR3 sequence is 13 residues long. In germline, CDR1 is SGHNT, CDR2 YENEEA. After removal of 4 bases from V and 7 bases from J, the junction contained 2 bases not matched to a gene. This CDR3 reads CASSSSGGNTQYF. CDR3 bases: TGTGCCAGCAGCTCTAGCGGGGGCAATACGCAGTATTTT.